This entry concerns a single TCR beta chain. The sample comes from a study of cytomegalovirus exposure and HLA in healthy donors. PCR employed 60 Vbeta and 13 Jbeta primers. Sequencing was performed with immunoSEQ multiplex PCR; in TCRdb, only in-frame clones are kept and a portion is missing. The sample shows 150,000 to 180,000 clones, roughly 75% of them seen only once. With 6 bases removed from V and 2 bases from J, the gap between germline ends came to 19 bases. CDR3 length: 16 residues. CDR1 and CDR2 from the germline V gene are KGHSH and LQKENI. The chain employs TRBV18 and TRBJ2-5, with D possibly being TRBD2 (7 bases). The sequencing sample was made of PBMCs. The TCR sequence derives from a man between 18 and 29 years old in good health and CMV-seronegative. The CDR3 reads CASSNNLKGGQETQYF. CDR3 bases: TGTGCCAGCTCTAATAACTTGAAGGGGGGGCAAGAGACCCAGTACTTC.